The entry below gives a single T cell receptor (beta chain) sequence along with its context. The CDR3 extends over 16 amino acids. Trimming shortened V by 1 base and J by 1 base, and 11 bases separated the two germline ends. Germline CDR1 is SEHNR and CDR2 is FQNEAQ (reference sequence). This entry comes from a study of T cell changes during pregnancy in multiple sclerosis. The assay was immunoSEQ multiplex PCR, and TCRdb's table has in-frame clones only and misses some. This sample has roughly 110,000 clones, with about 90% found just once. The specimen comprised peripheral blood, sampled after pregnancy. The rearrangement joins TRBV7-9 to TRBJ1-5, with no clear D. The TCR sequence derives from a female donor with multiple sclerosis, enrolled in a pregnancy study. CDR3 nucleotide sequence: TGTGCCAGCAGCTTAGGGAGAATGAACAGCAATCAGCCCCAGCATTTT. Translated, it gives CASSLGRMNSNQPQHF.